This is a list of T cell receptor beta chains from one sample in a study of cytomegalovirus exposure and HLA in healthy donors. Clones were sequenced by immunoSEQ multiplex PCR, and TCRdb holds only the in-frame ones, with some missing. The table lists roughly 140,000 clones, 60% to 85% of them singletons. Specimen: PBMCs. The source is a man between 18 and 35 years old in good health and CMV-seronegative. CDR3s leave out the opening cysteine and the closing phenylalanine or tryptophan. Each record gives: V gene, CDR3 protein.

>TRBV15
ATSRDRGWDTEAF
>TRBV27
ASSSPPWEGNTEAF
>TRBV6-5
ASSYSNTVEQF
>TRBV5-6
ASSSLTGNEKLF
>TRBV19
ASSRLTGGATQTYEQY
>TRBV5-8
ASSVELAGGPGY
>TRBV5-4
ASSLGGSLASETQY
>TRBV30
ASIGPSSQY
>TRBV2
ASSLAGGPLNIQY
>TRBV11-2
ASSSNVGVPNEKLF
>TRBV27
ATLKYTTRQGRDPYEQY
>TRBV7-8
ASSARGAGTDTQY
>TRBV6-1
ASSVGQGARGSNQPQH
>TRBV14
ASSQGTGGFYEQY